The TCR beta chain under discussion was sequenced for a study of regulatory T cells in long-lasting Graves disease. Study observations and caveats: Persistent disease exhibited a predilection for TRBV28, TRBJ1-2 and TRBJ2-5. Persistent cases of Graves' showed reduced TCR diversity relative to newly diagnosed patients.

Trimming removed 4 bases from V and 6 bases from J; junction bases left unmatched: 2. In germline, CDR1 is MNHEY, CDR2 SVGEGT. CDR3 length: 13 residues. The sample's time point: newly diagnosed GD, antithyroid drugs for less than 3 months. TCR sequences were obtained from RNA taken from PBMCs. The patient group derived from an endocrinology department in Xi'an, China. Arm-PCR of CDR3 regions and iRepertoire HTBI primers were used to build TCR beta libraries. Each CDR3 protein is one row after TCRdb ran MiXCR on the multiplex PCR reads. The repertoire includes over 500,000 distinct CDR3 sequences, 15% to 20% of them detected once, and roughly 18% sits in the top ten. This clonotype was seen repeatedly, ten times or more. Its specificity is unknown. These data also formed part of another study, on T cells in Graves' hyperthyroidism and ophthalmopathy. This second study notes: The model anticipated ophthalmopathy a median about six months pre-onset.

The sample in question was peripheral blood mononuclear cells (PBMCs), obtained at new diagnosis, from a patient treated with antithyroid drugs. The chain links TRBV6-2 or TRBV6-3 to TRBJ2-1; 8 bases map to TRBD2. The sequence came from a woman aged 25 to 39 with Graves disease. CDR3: CASSSREGNEQFF. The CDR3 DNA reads TGTGCCAGCAGTTCCCGGGAGGGCAATGAGCAGTTCTTC.